The 7 T cell receptor beta chains given below trace back to one sample, sequenced in a study of T cell responses to AZD1222 COVID-19 vaccine. Sequenced by immunoSEQ multiplex PCR; TCRdb stores in-frame clones only, minus some. The sample records approximately 90,000 clones, approximately 89% being singletons. The sequences come from peripheral blood, collected on day 0 of AZD1222 vaccination. The receptors stem from an adult in good health.

The chain combines TRBV6-1 with TRBJ2-7; D not certain. This CDR3 is 13 amino acids long. V lost 3 bases and J 2 bases, leaving 8 bases between the germline ends. CDR1 MNHNS and CDR2 SASEGT come from the germline V gene. The chain's CDR3 is CASSEIRTYEQYF. The CDR3 DNA reads as TGTGCCAGCAGTGAGATCAGAACCTACGAGCAGTACTTC.

In its sample, this clone was seen once. The chain has TRBV3-1 (or the pseudogene TRBV3-2) and TRBJ1-4, with 7 bases aligning to TRBD1. The V segment lost 10 bases and the J segment 4 bases; nucleotides outside the gene matches: 6. Per the germline V gene, CDR1 is LGHDT and CDR2 is YNNKEL (reference sequence). The CDR3 is 13 residues long. CDR3 sequence reads: CATRDRYNEKLFF. In nucleotides, the CDR3 is TGTGCCACCAGGGACAGATATAATGAAAAACTGTTTTTT.

The genes are TRBV11-2 and TRBJ2-7; perhaps D is TRBD1 or TRBD2 (6 bases each). Germline V CDR1 and CDR2: SGHAT, FQNNGV. The V gene lost 1 base and the J gene lost 4 bases, with 14 bases spanning the gap. The CDR3 runs to 15 residues. CDR3 residues: CASSLVADRKYEQYF. The DNA of the CDR3 is TGTGCCAGCAGCTTAGTAGCGGACAGAAAGTACGAGCAGTACTTC.

The chain employs TRBV7-6 and TRBJ1-1; no clear D gene. The germline V gene has CDR1 SGHVS and CDR2 FNYEAQ. CDR3 length: 13 residues. V lost 4 bases and J lost 3, with 9 bases in between. This CDR3 reads CASSYQSYTEAFF. The DNA for the CDR3 is TGTGCCAGCAGCTATCAGAGTTACACTGAAGCTTTCTTT.

The gene calls are TRBV6-5 and TRBJ2-3; TRBD2 aligns across 11 bases. V was clipped by 6 bases and J by 3 bases; unmatched bases: 5. Germline lookup yields CDR1 MNHEY and CDR2 SVGAGI. The CDR3 contains 15 residues. Here the CDR3 DNA reads TGTGCCAGCAGGGGTCCTAGCGGGAGGACAGATACGCAGTATTTT. Protein: CASRGPSGRTDTQYF.

The chain joins TRBV5-6 to TRBJ2-7, with 7 bases lining up with TRBD1. The CDR3 runs 14 residues. CDR1 and CDR2 (germline): SGHDT, YYEEEE. V lost 4 bases to trimming and J lost 0 bases; unmatched junction nucleotides: 4. The CDR3 DNA reads as TGTGCCAGCAGCGGACAGGTTAGCTCCTACGAGCAGTACTTC. This encodes CASSGQVSSYEQYF.

The V gene is TRBV30, the J gene TRBJ1-2, with TRBD1 matching 8 bases. V lost 5 bases, J lost 7 bases, and 6 bases stayed unmatched. The CDR3 spans 12 residues. In germline, CDR1 is GTSNPN, CDR2 SVGIG (reference sequence). The DNA for the CDR3 is TGTGCCTGGCGTGACAGGGGTAGTGGCTACACCTTC. The encoded protein is CAWRDRGSGYTF.